This T cell receptor beta chain is drawn from a study of T-cell reconstitution after alpha-beta-depleted transplantation in children. A TCRbeta library incorporating unique molecular identifiers was prepared. TCRdb processed the PCR reads anew with MiXCR; each CDR3 protein has one entry. The repertoire holds fewer than 700,000 distinct CDR3 sequences, with around 13% as singletons. The CDR3 extends over 13 amino acids. Germline assignment: CDR1 LGHDT and CDR2 YNNKEL (reference sequence). The V end was cut by 4 bases, the J end by 0 bases, with 6 bases between. This TCR derives from a male patient between 10 and 17 years old who had a stem cell transplant for acute myeloid leukemia, so the T cells may come from the graft donor. Specimen: PBMCs, mostly from graft donor cells, collected 360 days after TCRalphabeta/CD19-depleted stem cell transplant. The V gene is TRBV3-1, the J gene TRBJ1-1; unclear D gene. The CDR3 region is CASSLFLNTEAFF. The CDR3 coding sequence is TGTGCCAGCAGCCTCTTCTTGAACACTGAAGCTTTCTTT. The whole variable domain, filled in from reference TRBV3-1 and TRBJ1-1, reads DTAVSQTPKYLVTQMGNDKSIKCEQNLGHDTMYWYKQDSKKFLKIMFSYNNKELIINETVPNRFSPKSPDKAHLNLHINSLELGDSAVYFCASSLFLNTEAFFGQGTRLTVV.